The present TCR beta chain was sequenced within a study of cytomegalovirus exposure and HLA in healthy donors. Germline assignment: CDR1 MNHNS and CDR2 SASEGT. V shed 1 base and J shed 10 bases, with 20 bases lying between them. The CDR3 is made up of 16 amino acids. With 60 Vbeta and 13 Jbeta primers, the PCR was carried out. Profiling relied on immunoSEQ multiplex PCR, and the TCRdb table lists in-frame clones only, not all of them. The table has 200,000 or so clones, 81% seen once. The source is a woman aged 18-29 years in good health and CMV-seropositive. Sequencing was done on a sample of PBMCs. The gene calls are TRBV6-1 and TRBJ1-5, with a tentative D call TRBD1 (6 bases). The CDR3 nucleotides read TGTGCCAGCAGTGAAGAGGCGGCGGGGGGCTATTCTCCCCAGCATTTT. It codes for CASSEEAAGGYSPQHF.